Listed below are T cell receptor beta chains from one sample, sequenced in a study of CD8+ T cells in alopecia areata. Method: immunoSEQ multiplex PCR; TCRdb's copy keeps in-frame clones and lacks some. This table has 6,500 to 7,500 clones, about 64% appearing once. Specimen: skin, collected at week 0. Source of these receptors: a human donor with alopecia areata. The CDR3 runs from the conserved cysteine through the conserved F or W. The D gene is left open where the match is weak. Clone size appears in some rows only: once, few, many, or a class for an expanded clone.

cdr3_nt: TGCGCCAGCAGCTTGCGGACTAGCGGGGGGGCTGCAGATACGCAGTATTTT
cdr3_aa: CASSLRTSGGAADTQYF
v_call: TRBV5-1
clone_size: NA
d_call: TRBD2
j_call: TRBJ2-3

cdr3_nt: TGTGCCAGCAGCGTACGCCACAGGGGAAATCAGCCCCAGCATTTT
cdr3_aa: CASSVRHRGNQPQHF
v_call: TRBV21-1
clone_size: NA
d_call: NA
j_call: TRBJ1-5

cdr3_nt: TGTGCCAGCAGCCACCGGGAGGGACTAGCCTTCTCGGCCGAGCAGTACTTC
cdr3_aa: CASSHREGLAFSAEQYF
v_call: TRBV14
clone_size: few
d_call: TRBD2
j_call: TRBJ2-7

cdr3_nt: TGTGCCAGCGGACAGAGCACAGATACGCAGTATTTT
cdr3_aa: CASGQSTDTQYF
v_call: TRBV7-2
clone_size: NA
d_call: NA
j_call: TRBJ2-3

cdr3_nt: TGCGCCAGCAGCTTGGGTGCTCTGGACGGGTCCTACGAGCAGTACTTC
cdr3_aa: CASSLGALDGSYEQYF
v_call: TRBV5-1
clone_size: NA
d_call: NA
j_call: TRBJ2-7

cdr3_nt: TGTGCCTGGCCCGATGGGGACGGGAGGAACACCGGGGAGCTGTTTTTT
cdr3_aa: CAWPDGDGRNTGELFF
v_call: TRBV5-4
clone_size: NA
d_call: NA
j_call: TRBJ2-2

cdr3_nt: TGTGCCAGCACCCCCGATCCGGGGGGAAACATTCAGTACTTC
cdr3_aa: CASTPDPGGNIQYF
v_call: TRBV7-2
clone_size: medium-sized
d_call: TRBD2
j_call: TRBJ2-4

cdr3_nt: TGTGCCAGCAGCTTGGTGATGGGGGTCACTGAAGCTTTCTTT
cdr3_aa: CASSLVMGVTEAFF
v_call: TRBV5-5
clone_size: NA
d_call: NA
j_call: TRBJ1-1

cdr3_nt: TGTGCCAGCAGCTTATACGGGAGCTCTGGAAACACCATATATTTT
cdr3_aa: CASSLYGSSGNTIYF
v_call: TRBV7-2
clone_size: NA
d_call: NA
j_call: TRBJ1-3

cdr3_nt: TGTGCCAGCAGCTTAGGGGGTTATAACATTCAGTACTTC
cdr3_aa: CASSLGGYNIQYF
v_call: TRBV7-9
clone_size: NA
d_call: NA
j_call: TRBJ2-4

cdr3_nt: TGTGCCAGCAGTTTAACTAGTCTGGCCTCACCCCTCCACTTT
cdr3_aa: CASSLTSLASPLHF
v_call: TRBV28
clone_size: NA
d_call: NA
j_call: TRBJ1-6